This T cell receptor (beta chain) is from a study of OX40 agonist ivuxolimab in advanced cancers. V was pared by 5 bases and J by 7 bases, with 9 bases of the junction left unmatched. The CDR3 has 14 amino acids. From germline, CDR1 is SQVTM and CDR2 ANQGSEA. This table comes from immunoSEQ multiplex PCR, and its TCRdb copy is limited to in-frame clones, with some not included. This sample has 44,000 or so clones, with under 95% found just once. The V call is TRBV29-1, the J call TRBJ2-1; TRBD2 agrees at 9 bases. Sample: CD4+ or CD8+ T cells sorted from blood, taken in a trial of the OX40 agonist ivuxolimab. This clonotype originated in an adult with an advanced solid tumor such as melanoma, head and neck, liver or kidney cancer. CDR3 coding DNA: TGCAGCGTTTCCCCCGGGACTAGCTTGAATGAGCAGTTCTTC. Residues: CSVSPGTSLNEQFF.